This T cell receptor (beta chain) was captured by sequencing in a study of blood T cell repertoires in COVID-19. Method: immunoSEQ multiplex PCR; TCRdb's copy keeps in-frame clones and lacks some. The repertoire holds 180,000 or so clones, with about 80% as singletons. The germline V and J ends were trimmed by 0 bases and 5 bases, with 11 bases remaining between them. In germline, CDR1 is SGHDT, CDR2 YYEEEE. This CDR3 region has 14 residues. The sequencing sample was made of PBMCs or T cells enriched from blood (not recorded which). This clonotype was obtained from a man aged 55 to 70 who had been exposed to COVID-19. The chain combines TRBV5-6 with TRBJ2-5, with D possibly matching TRBD2 (6 bases). CDR3 bases: TGTGCCAGCAGCTTGGATGGGGGGAGCGAGACCCAGTACTTC. Translating gives CASSLDGGSETQYF.